This T cell receptor (beta chain) was identified in a study of regulatory T cells in long-lasting Graves disease. The time point was: newly diagnosed GD, antithyroid drugs for less than 3 months. Extracted RNA from PBMCs served as the source of the TCR library. Combining iRepertoire HTBI primers with Arm-PCR of CDR3 regions, the authors built TCR beta libraries. Via MiXCR, TCRdb re-called the multiplex PCR reads, giving one row per CDR3 protein. The repertoire holds around 500,000 distinct CDR3 sequences, with roughly 13% as singletons. Remarks on this clonotype: Its antigen is as yet unknown.

Study conclusions and caveats: With a few thousand shared public clonotypes, persistent patients exceeded new patients, who shared around 970. Peripheral blood was the sole material, not thyroid tissue.

CDR3 size: 17 residues. With 4 bases clipped from V and 3 bases from J, the junction kept 8 bases outside the gene matches. Germline V gene data show CDR1 as KGHDR and CDR2 as SFDVKD. In addition, the sample was reused for a study of T cells in Graves' hyperthyroidism and ophthalmopathy. From that second work: Most clonotypes that expanded in the thyroid above 0.001 also showed up in blood. Patients with ophthalmopathy were separated from those with stable hyperthyroidism by a 13 V-J model.

Sequencing used peripheral blood mononuclear cells (PBMCs), obtained at new diagnosis, from a patient treated with antithyroid drugs. The chain joins TRBV24-1 to TRBJ2-2, with 9 bases fitting TRBD2. The receptor was isolated from a man aged 25-45 years with Graves disease. DNA of the CDR3: TGTGCCACCAGTGAGCCCTCCCTAGCGGGACACACCGGGGAGCTGTTTTTT. It codes for CATSEPSLAGHTGELFF.